This T cell receptor (beta chain) is from a study of T cell responses to AZD1222 COVID-19 vaccine (TCRdb year 2021). For the wider study: TCR sequencing was performed for 230 to 250 trial participants, of whom around 210 were given two doses of AZD1222 and some 26 were given two doses of MenACWY control vaccine. Trial participants were enrolled into age subgroups of 18-55, 56-69 and 70-plus years, which contained about 150, 27 and 61 TCR-sequenced participants, respectively. What the work shows at the level of the full study, not this receptor alone: Spike-specific TCR breadth and depth rose significantly after two AZD1222 doses compared with day 0 and with MenACWY recipients. Because no day 14 peak-response samples were available, repertoires were characterized only after the peak T cell response. The whole spike protein was spanned by vaccine-associated CD4 TCRs, and dominant responses were seen in regions 160-218 and 743-854. Conclusions about previously exposed vaccinees are limited because only five to seven AZD1222 recipients were SARS-CoV-2 seropositive at baseline. Nearly half of unique spike-specific TCRs reportedly recognized epitopes outside regions mutated in the B.1.351 and B.1.1.7 variants. Most participants were white British and females outnumbered males, and the authors suggested that clonal diversity may have been underestimated. In the small 56-69-year group, the increase in depth fell short of significance, most likely because of low power.

A word on this clone: It has no known antigen specificity. Base qualities are not recorded, but no much larger clone differs from it by a single base.

The CDR3 regions of human TCRbeta chains were analyzed by immunosequencing. The authors processed their data as follows. TCRs in the repertoires were compared against a reference library of SARS-CoV-2-specific TCRs that had been generated with the MIRA antigen-specificity platform. Breadth was defined as the fraction of unique TCRs that were SARS-CoV-2-associated, and depth was defined as the fraction of total T cells that were SARS-CoV-2-associated. Using the MIRA data, each spike-specific TCR was assigned both to the spike region to which the TCR was reactive and to a CD4 or CD8 class. Log10-transformed breadth and depth values were compared by one-way ANOVA with Sidak's multiple comparisons tests. In its TCRdb copy, this immuneACCESS table keeps in-frame sequences only and misses some clones. Where compared with another copy, unresolved V genes explain less than half of these, and the others have no known cause. D and trimming come from the DNA, and the V and J calls and clone size come from that table. Here the sample has approximately 110,000 clones; nearly 90% occur a single time. Clones ranked in the top ten supply roughly two fifths of the sample.

The CDR1 and CDR2 encoded by the germline V gene (reference sequence) are LGHDT and YNNKEL. Clipping removes 1 base from V and 4 bases from J, with 11 as the unmatched junction base count. The CDR3 measures 18 amino acids from cysteine to phenylalanine. Just the 54-base CDR3 DNA is kept, in frame starting at base 1. The sample's time point, from its label and the paper: about 28 days (+/-7) after the second vaccine dose. AZD1222 recipients with second doses at about 4 weeks or about 12 weeks were pooled, because spike-specific TCR depth and breadth did not differ between schedules. Samples from vaccinated people were obtained from the UK trials COV001 and COV002, which included a single-blind randomized controlled phase 2/3 trial of AZD1222 (ChAdOx1 nCoV-19) in healthy adults. Trial participant PBMC samples were collected at day 0 and day 28 after the second dose for TCRbeta chain sequencing.

Specimen: peripheral blood, collected 28 days after the second AZD1222 dose. The sequence came from an adult who received the AZD1222 COVID-19 vaccine. The V gene is TRBV3-1 (or the pseudogene TRBV3-2) and the J gene is TRBJ2-5; the central 11 bases match TRBD2. The CDR3 protein is CASSQGASGRSVGETQYF. The DNA sequence reads TGTGCCAGCAGCCAAGGAGCTAGCGGGAGGTCTGTGGGAGAGACCCAGTACTTC.